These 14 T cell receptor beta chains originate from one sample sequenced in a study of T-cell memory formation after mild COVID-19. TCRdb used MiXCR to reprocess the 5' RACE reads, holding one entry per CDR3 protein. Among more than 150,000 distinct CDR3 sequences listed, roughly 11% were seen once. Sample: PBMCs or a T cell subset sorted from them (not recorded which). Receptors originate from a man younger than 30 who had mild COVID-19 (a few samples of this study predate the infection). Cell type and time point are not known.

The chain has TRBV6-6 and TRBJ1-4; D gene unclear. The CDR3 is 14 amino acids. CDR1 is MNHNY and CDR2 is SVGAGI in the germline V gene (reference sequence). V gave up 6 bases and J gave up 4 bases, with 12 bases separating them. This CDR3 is CASRDPWGNEKLFF. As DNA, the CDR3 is TGTGCCAGCAGGGACCCGTGGGGTAATGAAAAACTGTTTTTT.

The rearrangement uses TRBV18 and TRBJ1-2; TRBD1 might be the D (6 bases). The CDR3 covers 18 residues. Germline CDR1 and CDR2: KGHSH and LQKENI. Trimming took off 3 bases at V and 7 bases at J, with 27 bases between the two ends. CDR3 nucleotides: TGTGCCAGCTCACCCGAGGGGAGCTCCGGGACAAGTATGCTTGGCTACACCTTC. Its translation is CASSPEGSSGTSMLGYTF. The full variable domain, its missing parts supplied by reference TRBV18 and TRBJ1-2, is NAGVMQNPRHLVRRRGQEARLRCSPMKGHSHVYWYRQLPEEGLKFMVYLQKENIIDESGMPKERFSAEFPKEGPSILRIQQVVRGDSAAYFCASSPEGSSGTSMLGYTFGSGTRLTVV.

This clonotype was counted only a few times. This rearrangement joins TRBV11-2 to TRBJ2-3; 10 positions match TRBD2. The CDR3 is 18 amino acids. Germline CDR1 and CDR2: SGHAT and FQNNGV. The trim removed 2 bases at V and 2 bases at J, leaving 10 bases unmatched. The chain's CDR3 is CASSLRPRGLAPTDTQYF. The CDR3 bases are TGTGCCAGCAGCTTACGGCCCCGGGGACTAGCGCCCACAGATACGCAGTATTTT.

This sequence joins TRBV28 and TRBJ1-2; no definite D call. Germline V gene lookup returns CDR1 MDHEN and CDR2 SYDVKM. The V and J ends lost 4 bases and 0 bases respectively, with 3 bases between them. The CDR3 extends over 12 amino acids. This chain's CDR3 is CASSWTNYGYTF. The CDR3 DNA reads TGTGCCAGCAGTTGGACTAACTATGGCTACACCTTC.

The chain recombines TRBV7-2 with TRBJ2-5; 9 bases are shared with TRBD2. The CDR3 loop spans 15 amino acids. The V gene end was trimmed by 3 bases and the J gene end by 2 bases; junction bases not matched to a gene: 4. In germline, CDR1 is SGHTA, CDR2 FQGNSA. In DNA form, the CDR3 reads TGTGCCAGCAGCTTCCAGCGGGGGGCTCAAGAGACCCAGTACTTC. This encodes CASSFQRGAQETQYF.

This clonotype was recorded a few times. The CDR3 is CASSYSSSGEWDTQYF. The DNA for the CDR3 is TGTGCCAGCAGTTACTCGAGTAGCGGGGAATGGGATACGCAGTATTTT. The genes are TRBV6-5 and TRBJ2-3; TRBD2 matches at 8 bases. V lost 0 bases and J lost 6; bases outside the gene matches: 8. Per the germline V gene, CDR1 is MNHEY and CDR2 is SVGAGI. The CDR3 covers 16 residues.

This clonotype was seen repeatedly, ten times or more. In DNA form, the CDR3 reads TGTGCCAGCAGCTCAGGGTACTCTGGAAACACCATATATTTT. Translated, it gives CASSSGYSGNTIYF. The rearrangement links TRBV5-6 to TRBJ1-3; TRBD1 is a possible D gene (5 bases). The CDR3 length is 14 residues. Looked up from germline, CDR1 is SGHDT and CDR2 is YYEEEE. V lost 3 bases and J 0 bases, leaving 7 bases between the germline ends.

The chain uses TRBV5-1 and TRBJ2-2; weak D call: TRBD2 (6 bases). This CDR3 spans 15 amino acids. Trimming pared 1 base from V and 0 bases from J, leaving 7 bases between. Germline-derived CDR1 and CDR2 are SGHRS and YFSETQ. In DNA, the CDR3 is TGCGCCAGCAGCTTGCTAGCGTCGAACACCGGGGAGCTGTTTTTT. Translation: CASSLLASNTGELFF. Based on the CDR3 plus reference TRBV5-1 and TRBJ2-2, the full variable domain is KAGVTQTPRYLIKTRGQQVTLSCSPISGHRSVSWYQQTPGQGLQFLFEYFSETQRNKGNFPGRFSGRQFSNSRSEMNVSTLELGDSALYLCASSLLASNTGELFFGEGSRLTVL.

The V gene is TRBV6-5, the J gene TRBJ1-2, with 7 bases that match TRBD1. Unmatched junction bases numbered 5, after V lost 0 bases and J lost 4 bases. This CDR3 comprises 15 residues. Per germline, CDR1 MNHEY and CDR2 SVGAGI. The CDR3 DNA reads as TGTGCCAGCAGTTACTCCCGACAGGGAATCTATGGCTACACCTTC. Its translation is CASSYSRQGIYGYTF.

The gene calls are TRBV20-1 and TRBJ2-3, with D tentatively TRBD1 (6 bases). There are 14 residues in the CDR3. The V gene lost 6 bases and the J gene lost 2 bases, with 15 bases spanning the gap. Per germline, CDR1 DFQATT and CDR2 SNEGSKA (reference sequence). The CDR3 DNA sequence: TGCAGTGCCACCAGGGACAAAGACACAGATACGCAGTATTTT. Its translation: CSATRDKDTDTQYF.

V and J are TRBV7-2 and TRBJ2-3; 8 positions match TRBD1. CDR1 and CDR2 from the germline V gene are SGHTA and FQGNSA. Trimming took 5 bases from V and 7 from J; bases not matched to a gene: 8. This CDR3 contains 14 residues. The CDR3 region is CASSPSQGANTQYF. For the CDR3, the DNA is TGTGCCAGCAGCCCATCTCAGGGGGCGAATACGCAGTATTTT.

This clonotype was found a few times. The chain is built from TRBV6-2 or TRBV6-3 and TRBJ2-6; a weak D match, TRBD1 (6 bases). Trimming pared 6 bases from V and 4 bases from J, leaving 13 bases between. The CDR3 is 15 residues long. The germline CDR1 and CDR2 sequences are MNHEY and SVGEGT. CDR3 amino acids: CASRRAGDGANVLTF. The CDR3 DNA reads TGTGCCAGCAGGCGTGCAGGGGACGGGGCCAACGTCCTGACTTTC.

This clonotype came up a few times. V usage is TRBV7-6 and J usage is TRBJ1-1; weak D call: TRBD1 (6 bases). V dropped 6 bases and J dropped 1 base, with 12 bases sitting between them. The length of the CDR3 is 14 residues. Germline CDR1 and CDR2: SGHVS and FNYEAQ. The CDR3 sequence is CASRPRGGNTEAFF. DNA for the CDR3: TGTGCCAGCAGGCCCAGGGGAGGGAACACTGAAGCTTTCTTT.

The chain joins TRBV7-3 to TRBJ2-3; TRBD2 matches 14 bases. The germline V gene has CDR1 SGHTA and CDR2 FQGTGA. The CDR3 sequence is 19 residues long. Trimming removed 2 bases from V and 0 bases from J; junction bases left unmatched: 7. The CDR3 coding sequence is TGTGCCAGCAGCTTACAGGGACTAGCGGGGGCCTCTAGCACAGATACGCAGTATTTT. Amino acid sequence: CASSLQGLAGASSTDTQYF.